Described below is a single TCR beta chain sequence and its context. The source of the sample is a study of blood T cell repertoires in COVID-19. Study-wide context: Samples taken during acute and convalescent COVID-19 were collected in the United States, Italy and Spain. T cells, B-cell-depleted T cells, or PBMCs provided the cDNA or gDNA that served as material.

Assay used: immunoSEQ multiplex PCR; TCRdb lists only in-frame clones, some missing. In the table there are approximately 350,000 clones, approximately 87% of which are singletons. The V gene's germline CDR1 is LNHDA and CDR2 SQIVND (reference sequence). V lost 6 bases, J lost 4 bases, and 8 bases stayed unmatched. This CDR3 is 14 amino acids long. This chain connects TRBV19 to TRBJ1-1; TRBD1 agrees at 7 bases. The sequencing sample was made of peripheral blood. This clonotype was obtained from a woman between 50 and 59 years old with COVID-19, enrolled during active disease. This CDR3 reads CASSPTGRSTEAFF. In DNA, the CDR3 is TGTGCCAGTAGCCCGACAGGGAGGAGCACTGAAGCTTTCTTT. The full variable domain, its missing parts supplied by reference TRBV19 and TRBJ1-1, is DGGITQSPKYLFRKEGQNVTLSCEQNLNHDAMYWYRQDPGQGLRLIYYSQIVNDFQKGDIAEGYSVSREKKESFPLTVTSAQKNPTAFYLCASSPTGRSTEAFFGQGTRLTVV.